This entry is about one T cell receptor beta chain. The antigen is unknown. The ends were cut back, 4 bases at V and 4 bases at J, with 18 bases in the middle. CDR3 length equals 15 residues. Germline V CDR1 and CDR2: DFQATT, SNEGSKA (reference sequence). Unique molecular identifiers, one per molecule, were present on every TCR cDNA molecule. Using its own MiXCR run on the 5' RACE reads, TCRdb lists one record per CDR3 protein. The table includes tens of thousands of distinct CDR3 sequences, roughly an eighth detected once. Indicated time point: sample taken at primary tumor resection. TCRs were sequenced from unsorted whole RNA of tumor, nontumor lung or PBMC. These data are taken from a study of spatial heterogeneity in lung cancer. Study background: An average of more than ten raw reads was observed per unique TCR and UMI combination. Notes on the study in general: Tumor TCRs that were ubiquitous and expanded showed up in blood more at resection than follow-up.

The sample here was PBMCs, taken at surgery. This chain uses TRBV20-1 with TRBJ2-3; D tentatively fits TRBD1 or TRBD2 (6 bases each). This clonotype originated in a male donor with early-stage non-small cell lung cancer. In nucleotides, the CDR3 is TGCAGTGCTACCGAAGGGGGAGGTAACCCAGATACGCAGTATTTT. Translated, it gives CSATEGGGNPDTQYF.